Sequencing of this T cell receptor (beta chain) was carried out in a study of identical twins. Germline-derived CDR1 and CDR2 are SGHTA and FQGNSA. J lost 2 bases, V lost 5 bases, and 7 bases had no gene match. The CDR3 loop spans 15 amino acids. TCRdb processed the 5' RACE reads anew with MiXCR; each CDR3 protein has one entry. There are about 500,000 distinct CDR3 sequences in the sample; roughly an eighth occur only once, and 0.98% lies in the top ten. The sample was also linked to a second study, of yellow fever vaccine responses in identical twins.

This receptor was taken from a woman in her late teens or twenties in good health. The sequenced sample consisted of CD4+ T cells sorted from blood. This sequence joins TRBV7-2 and TRBJ2-3; 7 bases line up with TRBD2. The CDR3 coding sequence is TGTGCCAGCAGCCTAAGCGGGGACTACACAGATACGCAGTATTTT. Protein product: CASSLSGDYTDTQYF. The variable domain in full, completed from reference TRBV7-2 and TRBJ2-3, reads GAGVSQSPSNKVTEKGKDVELRCDPISGHTALYWYRQSLGQGLEFLIYFQGNSAPDKSGLPSDRFSAERTGGSVSTLTIQRTQQEDSAVYLCASSLSGDYTDTQYFGPGTRLTVL.